This is a list of T cell receptor beta chains from one sample in a study of cytomegalovirus exposure and HLA in healthy donors. Sequencing was performed with immunoSEQ multiplex PCR; in TCRdb, only in-frame clones are kept and a portion is missing. This sample has more than 90,000 clones; around 74% occur once, and the top ten carry roughly 7%. Input material: PBMCs. The source of these receptors is a man in his forties or fifties in good health and CMV-seropositive. CDR3s include the opening cysteine and the closing phenylalanine or tryptophan. Fields, in order: V gene, clone size, D gene, J gene, CDR3 DNA, CDR3 protein. A D gene is named only where the DNA matches it firmly. Clone size, where shown, is once, few, many, or a class for clones that have expanded.

>TRBV5-4|-|TRBD1|TRBJ2-5
TGTGCCAGCAGCCGGGTGGGGTACCGGGACAGGGGAAACCAAGAGACCCAGTACTTC
CASSRVGYRDRGNQETQYF
>TRBV29-1|few|-|TRBJ1-1
TGCAGCGTTGTTCGGTCCTCGGACACTGAAGCTTTCTTT
CSVVRSSDTEAFF
>TRBV7-9|-|-|TRBJ2-7
TGTGCCAGCAGCTTAGGCAGGACTGCTACCTACGAGCAGTACTTC
CASSLGRTATYEQYF
>TRBV14|-|TRBD2|TRBJ2-4
TGTGCCAGCAGCCAATGGGCGGGAGCAGCGGACATTCAGTACTTC
CASSQWAGAADIQYF
>TRBV5-6|few|TRBD1|TRBJ1-2
TGTGCCAGCAGTCCATATACAGGGGATGGCTACACCTTC
CASSPYTGDGYTF
>TRBV7-8|few|-|TRBJ2-1
TGTGCCAGCAGCTCCCTAGCGACTTACAATGAGCAGTTCTTC
CASSSLATYNEQFF
>TRBV5-1|-|TRBD1|TRBJ2-3
TGCGCCAGCAGCTACGGGACAGGGCGGGCAGATACGCAGTATTTT
CASSYGTGRADTQYF
>TRBV4-1|-|-|TRBJ1-4
TGCGCCAGCAGCCAACGTCCTTTACAGGTCCTTAATGAAAAACTGTTTTTT
CASSQRPLQVLNEKLFF
>TRBV6-4|-|TRBD2|TRBJ2-1
TGTGCCAGCAGTGACCCTGGTTTAGGGACTAGCGGGAGGAGGGGGTTTTACAATGAGCAGTTCTTC
CASSDPGLGTSGRRGFYNEQFF
>TRBV23-1|-|-|TRBJ1-4
TGCGCCAGCAGTCAATCGCGGGAAGGGACCGATAATGAAAAACTGTTTTTT
CASSQSREGTDNEKLFF
>TRBV2|-|TRBD1|TRBJ1-2
TGTGCCAGCAGTGAAGGGGACAGATATGGCTACACCTTC
CASSEGDRYGYTF
>TRBV10-3|once|TRBD1|TRBJ2-3
TGTGCCATCAGTCGGGACAGGGACGATACGCAGTATTTT
CAISRDRDDTQYF
>TRBV9|-|TRBD2|TRBJ2-7
TGTGCCAGCAGCGGGGGACTAGACGAGCAGTACTTC
CASSGGLDEQYF
>TRBV4-2|few|TRBD2|TRBJ2-3
TGTGCCAGCAGCCAAGAAACTAGCGGGTATCACACAGATACGCAGTATTTT
CASSQETSGYHTDTQYF
>TRBV10-2|few|-|TRBJ2-5
TGCGCCAGCAGTGACTCGCTCAAGAGGGATCTGTACTTC
CASSDSLKRDLYF
>TRBV6-1|-|-|TRBJ1-4
TGTGCCAGCGTGCGGGGGGTAGGTGAAAAACTGTTTTTT
CASVRGVGEKLFF
>TRBV2|-|-|TRBJ1-1
TGTGCCAGCAGCCCACAGGCAACGAACACTGAAGCTTTCTTT
CASSPQATNTEAFF
>TRBV9|-|-|TRBJ1-5
TGTGCCAGCAGCGTAGAGGCAGGGGATCAGCCCCAGCATTTT
CASSVEAGDQPQHF
>TRBV27|-|-|TRBJ1-3
TGTGCCAGCAGTTTAAACAGGGACGGAAACACCATATATTTT
CASSLNRDGNTIYF
>TRBV5-4|-|-|TRBJ2-1
TGTGCCAGCAGCTTCTCGCAGGGTCGTAATGAGCAGTTCTTC
CASSFSQGRNEQFF
>TRBV9|-|TRBD2|TRBJ2-1
TGTGCCAGCAGCAGCGGGGGGGGAGGGAATGAGCAGTTCTTC
CASSSGGGGNEQFF
>TRBV11-2|-|-|TRBJ2-7
TGTGCCAGCAGCGGCCTTGGGGGAGCGGGTTTGAACGAGCAGTACTTC
CASSGLGGAGLNEQYF
>TRBV10-3|-|TRBD2|TRBJ2-3
TGTGCCATCAGTGAGATGACTAGCGGAGACACAGATACGCAGTATTTT
CAISEMTSGDTDTQYF
>TRBV9|-|TRBD2|TRBJ2-1
TGTGCCAGCAGCGTAGGGGAGGGCGGGAGGGCCAAGGGATACGTGGAATACAATGAGCAGTTCTTC
CASSVGEGGRAKGYVEYNEQFF
>TRBV25-1|-|-|TRBJ2-3
TGTGCCACCTCCCCCAGGGAAGATACGCAGTATTTT
CATSPREDTQYF
>TRBV25-1|-|TRBD2|TRBJ2-6
TGTGCCAGCAGTGAATATGGGAGGGGATCAGGGGCCAACGTCCTGACTTTC
CASSEYGRGSGANVLTF
>TRBV11-2|-|-|TRBJ2-7
TGTGCCAGCAGCAAGGGGCAGGGCACGTCCTACGAGCAGTACTTC
CASSKGQGTSYEQYF
>TRBV7-8|-|TRBD2|TRBJ2-5
TGTGCCAGCAGCTTAGGGCAGCGGGGGGAGCTGGAGACCCAGTACTTC
CASSLGQRGELETQYF
>TRBV7-2|-|-|TRBJ1-3
TGTGCCAGCAGCCCCCTAAGGAGCTCTGGAAACACCATATATTTT
CASSPLRSSGNTIYF
>TRBV7-9|-|-|TRBJ2-7
TGTGCCAGCAGCTTCTCCGGGAGACTTGGGGAGCAGTACTTC
CASSFSGRLGEQYF
>TRBV25-1|-|TRBD1|TRBJ2-7
TGTGCCAGCAGTGAAGCAAGACAGGGGGCCCGGGAGCAGTACTTC
CASSEARQGAREQYF
>TRBV7-8|-|-|TRBJ1-2
TGTGCCAGCAGCCTAGGTTTACCCCAGGATGGCTACACCTTC
CASSLGLPQDGYTF
>TRBV5-8|-|-|TRBJ1-2
TGTGCCAGCAGCTACAGGGTTGCCTACACCTTC
CASSYRVAYTF
>TRBV28|once|TRBD1|TRBJ2-5
TGTGCCAGCACCGACAGGGGCGTCGAGACCCAGTACTTC
CASTDRGVETQYF
>TRBV9|-|-|TRBJ2-6
TGTGCCAGCAGCGTAGGAGACAGAAGCTCTGGGGCCAACGTCCTGACTTTC
CASSVGDRSSGANVLTF
>TRBV18|-|TRBD1|TRBJ2-7
TGTGCCAGCTCGGAACCGGGACAGGTGCCACTCTACGAGCAGTACTTC
CASSEPGQVPLYEQYF
>TRBV29-1|once|-|TRBJ1-3
TGCAGCGTTGAAAGCCAGGGCCCTGGAAACACCATATATTTT
CSVESQGPGNTIYF
>TRBV6-4|-|-|TRBJ2-7
TGTGCCAGCAGTGACACAGCGGGTCCCCAGGGCGAGCAGTACTTC
CASSDTAGPQGEQYF
>TRBV6-1|-|TRBD2|TRBJ2-5
TGTGCCAGCAGTGAACGGGGGGGAGAAGAGACCCAGTACTTC
CASSERGGEETQYF
>TRBV6-5|few|TRBD1|TRBJ1-2
TGTGCCAGCAGTTCCGGGACAGGGGGCCTTTATGGCTACACCTTC
CASSSGTGGLYGYTF
>TRBV5-1|-|TRBD1|TRBJ2-7
TGCGCCAGCAGCTTCTCCTCGACAGGGGGGAAGTCCTACGAGCAGTACTTC
CASSFSSTGGKSYEQYF
>TRBV2|-|TRBD1|TRBJ1-2
TGTGCCAGCAGTGTCCCCGGACAGGGCGTTGGCTACACCTTC
CASSVPGQGVGYTF
>TRBV5-1|few|-|TRBJ2-7
TGCGCCAGCAGCTTGGCAGGTCAGACGTGGTCCGAGCAGTACTTC
CASSLAGQTWSEQYF
>TRBV5-5|-|-|TRBJ1-3
TGTGCCAGCAGCTTGGATAGGGGCTCTGGAAACACCATATATTTT
CASSLDRGSGNTIYF
>TRBV2|-|TRBD2|TRBJ2-7
TGTGCCAGCAGGCCCGGGACTAGCGGATTCTACGAGCAGTACTTC
CASRPGTSGFYEQYF
>TRBV6-6|-|-|TRBJ1-2
TGTGCCAGCACCCAAGGGGGTAACTATGGCTACACCTTC
CASTQGGNYGYTF
>TRBV19|few|TRBD2|TRBJ2-1
TGTGCCAGTAGTATTACGGGGGGGAATGAGCAGTTCTTC
CASSITGGNEQFF
>TRBV5-1|once|TRBD2|TRBJ2-7
TGCGCCAGCAGCGTGACTAGCGGGGGGGCCTACGAGCAGTACTTC
CASSVTSGGAYEQYF
>TRBV28|-|TRBD2|TRBJ2-7
TGTGCCAGCAGTCCCCCTAGCGGGAGCTACGAGCAGTACTTC
CASSPPSGSYEQYF
>TRBV27|-|TRBD1|TRBJ2-3
TGTGCCAGCAGCTCGACAGGGTCCACAGATACGCAGTATTTT
CASSSTGSTDTQYF
>TRBV20-1|-|-|TRBJ1-1
TGCAGTGCTAGACAGGGGGAAGCTTTCTTT
CSARQGEAFF
>TRBV18|-|-|TRBJ2-6
TGTGCCAGCTCAAGGACAGAGGCCAACGTCCTGACTTTC
CASSRTEANVLTF
>TRBV7-9|-|TRBD2|TRBJ2-5
TGTGCCACCGCGGGGGGCGGGACCCAGTACTTC
CATAGGGTQYF
>TRBV6-5|few|TRBD2|TRBJ2-7
TGTGCCAGCAGCCACGGGGGGTCCTCCTACGAGCAGTACTTC
CASSHGGSSYEQYF
>TRBV21-1|-|-|TRBJ2-6
TGTGCCAGCAGCCCGGGGACAGGCTACCCTGGGGCCAACGTCCTGACTTTC
CASSPGTGYPGANVLTF
>TRBV29-1|few|-|TRBJ1-1
TGCAGCGTTACTCGGGGGGGCATGAACACTGAAGCTTTCTTT
CSVTRGGMNTEAFF
>TRBV18|-|-|TRBJ2-3
TGTGCCAGCTCACCCCGGACTAGCACAGATACGCAGTATTTT
CASSPRTSTDTQYF
>TRBV6-6|-|-|TRBJ2-7
TGTGCCAGCAGAGGCTCCCAGACGACTACCTACGAGCAGTACTTC
CASRGSQTTTYEQYF
>TRBV28|few|-|TRBJ1-2
TGTGCCAGCAGTTTACCGGGCTATGGCTACACCTTC
CASSLPGYGYTF
>TRBV2|-|TRBD1|TRBJ2-4
TGTGCCAGCAACCGGAGACAGGGGCCAGGCAAAAACATTCAGTACTTC
CASNRRQGPGKNIQYF